This TCR beta chain stems from a study of blood T cell repertoires in COVID-19. The CDR3 contains 14 residues. Germline V gene sequence: CDR1 SGHTA, CDR2 FQGNSA. With 3 bases removed from V and 0 bases from J, the gap between germline ends came to 8 bases. Profiling relied on immunoSEQ multiplex PCR, and the TCRdb table lists in-frame clones only, not all of them. Of 310,000 or so clones listed, around 84% are singletons. The source is a man between 65 and 80 years old with acute or convalescent COVID-19. Sequencing was carried out using peripheral blood. The chain links TRBV7-2 to TRBJ1-1; tentative D call: TRBD1 (6 bases). The CDR3 sequence: CASSLDRLNTEAFF. CDR3 sequence (DNA): TGTGCCAGCAGCTTGGACAGATTGAACACTGAAGCTTTCTTT.